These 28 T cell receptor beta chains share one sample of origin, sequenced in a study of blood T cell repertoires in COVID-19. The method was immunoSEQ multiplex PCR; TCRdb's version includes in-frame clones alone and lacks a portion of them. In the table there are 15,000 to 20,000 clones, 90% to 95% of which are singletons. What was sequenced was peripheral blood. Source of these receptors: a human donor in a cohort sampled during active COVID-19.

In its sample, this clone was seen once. CDR3 region: CASSGGQGAEAFF. The DNA for the CDR3 is TGTGCCAGCAGCGGGGGACAGGGCGCTGAAGCTTTCTTT. This rearrangement joins TRBV9 to TRBJ1-1, with 9 bases aligning to TRBD1. In germline, CDR1 is SGDLS, CDR2 YYNGEE. The ends lost 3 bases at V and 6 bases at J; junction bases unmatched: 3. CDR3 size: 13 residues.

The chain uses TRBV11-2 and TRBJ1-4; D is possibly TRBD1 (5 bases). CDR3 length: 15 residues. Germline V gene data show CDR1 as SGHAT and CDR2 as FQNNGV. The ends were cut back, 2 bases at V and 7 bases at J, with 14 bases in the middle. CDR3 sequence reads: CASSLLPGRSEKLFF. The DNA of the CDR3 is TGTGCCAGCAGCTTATTGCCAGGGAGGAGTGAAAAACTGTTTTTT. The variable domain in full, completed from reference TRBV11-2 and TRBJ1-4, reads EAGVAQSPRYKIIEKRQSVAFWCNPISGHATLYWYQQILGQGPKLLIQFQNNGVVDDSQLPKDRFSAERLKGVDSTLKIQPAKLEDSAVYLCASSLLPGRSEKLFFGSGTQLSVL.

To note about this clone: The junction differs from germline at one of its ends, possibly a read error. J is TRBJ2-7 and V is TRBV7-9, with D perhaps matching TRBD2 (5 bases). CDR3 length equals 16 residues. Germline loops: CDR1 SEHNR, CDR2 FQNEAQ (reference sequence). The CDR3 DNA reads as TGTGCCAGCAGCTTAGCGGAGGAGGCAAGTTCGTACGGGCAGTACTTC. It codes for CASSLAEEASSYGQYF.

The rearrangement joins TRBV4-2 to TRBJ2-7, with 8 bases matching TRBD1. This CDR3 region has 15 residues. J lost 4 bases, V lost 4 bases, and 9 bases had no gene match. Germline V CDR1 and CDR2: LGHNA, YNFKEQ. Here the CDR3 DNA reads TGTGCCAGCAGCCCAGGGACAGGTGCCTTGTACGAGCAGTACTTC. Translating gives CASSPGTGALYEQYF.

The CDR3 DNA reads TGTGCCAGCAGCTTGGTAGGAGCTAATGAAAAACTGTTTTTT. Protein sequence: CASSLVGANEKLFF. This chain links TRBV5-5 with TRBJ1-4; the D is unclear. Germline-derived CDR1 and CDR2 are SGHKS and YYEKEE (reference sequence). The CDR3 has 14 amino acids. Trimming pared 0 bases from V and 3 bases from J, leaving 6 bases between. Full variable domain (missing parts from reference TRBV5-5 and TRBJ1-4): DAGVTQSPTHLIKTRGQQVTLRCSPISGHKSVSWYQQVLGQGPQFIFQYYEKEERGRGNFPDRFSARQFPNYSSELNVNALLLGDSALYLCASSLVGANEKLFFGSGTQLSVL.

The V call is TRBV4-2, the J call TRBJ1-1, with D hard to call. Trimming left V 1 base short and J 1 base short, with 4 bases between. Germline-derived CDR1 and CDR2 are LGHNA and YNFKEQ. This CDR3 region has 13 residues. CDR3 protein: CASSQGENTEAFF. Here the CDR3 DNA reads TGTGCCAGCAGCCAAGGAGAGAACACTGAAGCTTTCTTT.

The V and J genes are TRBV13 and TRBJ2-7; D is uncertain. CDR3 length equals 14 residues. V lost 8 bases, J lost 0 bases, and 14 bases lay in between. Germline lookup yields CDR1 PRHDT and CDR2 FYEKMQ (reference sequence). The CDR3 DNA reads TGTGCCAGCTCTCGTGGCGCTAGCTCCTACGAGCAGTACTTC. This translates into CASSRGASSYEQYF.

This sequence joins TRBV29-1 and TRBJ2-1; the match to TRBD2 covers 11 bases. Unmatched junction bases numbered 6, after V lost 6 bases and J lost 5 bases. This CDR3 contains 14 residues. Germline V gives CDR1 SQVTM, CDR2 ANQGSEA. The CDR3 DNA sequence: TGCAGCGTCGAGGGACTAGCGGCTAACAATGAGCAGTTCTTC. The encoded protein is CSVEGLAANNEQFF.

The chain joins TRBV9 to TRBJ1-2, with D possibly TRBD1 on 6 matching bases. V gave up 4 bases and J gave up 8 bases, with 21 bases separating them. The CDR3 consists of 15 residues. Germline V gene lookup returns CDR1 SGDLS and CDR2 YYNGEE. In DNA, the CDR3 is TGTGCCAGCAGCCCGCGAACCCTCACAGGGAACGGCTACACCTTC. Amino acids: CASSPRTLTGNGYTF.

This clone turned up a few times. The CDR3 region is CASSPPGQNNYGYTF. As DNA, the CDR3 is TGTGCCAGCTCACCACCGGGGCAGAATAACTATGGCTACACCTTC. J is TRBJ1-2 and V is TRBV18, with D perhaps matching TRBD1 (5 bases). V lost 0 bases and J lost 1, with 9 bases in between. Germline assignment: CDR1 KGHSH and CDR2 LQKENI. CDR3 length: 15 amino acids.

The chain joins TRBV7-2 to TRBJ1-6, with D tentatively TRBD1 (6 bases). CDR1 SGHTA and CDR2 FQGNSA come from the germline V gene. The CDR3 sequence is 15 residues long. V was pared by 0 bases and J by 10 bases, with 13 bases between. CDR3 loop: CASSLALQGRSPLHF. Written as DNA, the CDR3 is TGTGCCAGCAGCTTAGCGTTACAGGGACGGTCACCCCTCCACTTT.

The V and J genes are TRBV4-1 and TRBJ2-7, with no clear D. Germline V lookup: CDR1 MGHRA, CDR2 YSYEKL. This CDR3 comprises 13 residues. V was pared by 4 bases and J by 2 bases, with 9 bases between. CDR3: CASSRPVPYEQYF. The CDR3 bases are TGCGCCAGCAGCCGCCCAGTCCCCTACGAGCAGTACTTC.

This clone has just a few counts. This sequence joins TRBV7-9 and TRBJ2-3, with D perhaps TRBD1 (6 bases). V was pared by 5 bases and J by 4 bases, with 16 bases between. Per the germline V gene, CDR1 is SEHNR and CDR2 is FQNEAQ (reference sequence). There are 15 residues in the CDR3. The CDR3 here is CASSHTGWVADTQYF. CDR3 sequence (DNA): TGTGCCAGCAGCCACACAGGGTGGGTCGCAGATACGCAGTATTTT.

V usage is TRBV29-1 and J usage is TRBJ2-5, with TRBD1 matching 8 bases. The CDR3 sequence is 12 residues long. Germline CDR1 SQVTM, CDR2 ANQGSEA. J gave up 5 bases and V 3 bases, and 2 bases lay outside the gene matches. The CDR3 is CSVDRGRETQYF. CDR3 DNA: TGCAGCGTTGACAGGGGGCGGGAGACCCAGTACTTC.

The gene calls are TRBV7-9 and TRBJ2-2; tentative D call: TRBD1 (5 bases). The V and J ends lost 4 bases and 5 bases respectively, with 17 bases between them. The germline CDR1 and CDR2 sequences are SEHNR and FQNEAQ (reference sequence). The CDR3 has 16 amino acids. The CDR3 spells CASSSLMGRKTGELFF. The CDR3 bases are TGTGCCAGCAGCTCGCTCATGGGGCGGAAGACCGGGGAGCTGTTTTTT.

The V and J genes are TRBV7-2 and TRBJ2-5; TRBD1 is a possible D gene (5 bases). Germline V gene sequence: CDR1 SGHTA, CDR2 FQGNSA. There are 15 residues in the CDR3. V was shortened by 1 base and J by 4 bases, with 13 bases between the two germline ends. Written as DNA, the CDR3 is TGTGCCAGCAGCTTAGGTCTAGGGGAATTAGAGACCCAGTACTTC. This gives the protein CASSLGLGELETQYF.

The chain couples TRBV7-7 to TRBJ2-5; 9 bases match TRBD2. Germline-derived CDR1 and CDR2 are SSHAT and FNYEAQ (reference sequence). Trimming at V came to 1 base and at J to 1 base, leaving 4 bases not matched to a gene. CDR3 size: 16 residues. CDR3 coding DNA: TGTGCCAGCAGCTTAGGTAGCGGGGGACCCCAAGAGACCCAGTACTTC. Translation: CASSLGSGGPQETQYF.

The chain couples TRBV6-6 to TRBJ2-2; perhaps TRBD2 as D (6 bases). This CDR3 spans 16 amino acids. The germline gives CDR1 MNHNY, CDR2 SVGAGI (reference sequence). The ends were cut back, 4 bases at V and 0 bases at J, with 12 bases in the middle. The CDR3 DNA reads TGTGCCAGCAGTTTGGCTGCTAGCGCGAACACCGGGGAGCTGTTTTTT. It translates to CASSLAASANTGELFF.

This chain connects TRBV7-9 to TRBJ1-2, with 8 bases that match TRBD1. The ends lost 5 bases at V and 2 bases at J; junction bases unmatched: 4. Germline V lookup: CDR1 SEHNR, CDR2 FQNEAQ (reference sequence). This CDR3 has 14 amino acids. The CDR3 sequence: CASSLGQGNYGYTF. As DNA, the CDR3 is TGTGCCAGCAGCCTCGGACAGGGCAACTATGGCTACACCTTC.

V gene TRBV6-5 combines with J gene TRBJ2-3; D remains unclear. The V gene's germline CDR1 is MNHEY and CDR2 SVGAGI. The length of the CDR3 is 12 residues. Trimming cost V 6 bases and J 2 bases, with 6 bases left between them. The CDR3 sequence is CASRAVTDTQYF. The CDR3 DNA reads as TGTGCCAGCAGGGCAGTCACAGATACGCAGTATTTT.

This CDR3 reads CASSYRGHGEKLFF. The CDR3, as DNA: TGTGCCAGCAGTTACAGGGGGCACGGTGAAAAACTGTTTTTT. The genes are TRBV6-6 and TRBJ1-4, with TRBD1 matching 7 bases. CDR1 is MNHNY, CDR2 SVGAGI, per germline (reference sequence). Trimming cost V 2 bases and J 7 bases; bases outside gene matches: 4. CDR3 size: 14 residues.

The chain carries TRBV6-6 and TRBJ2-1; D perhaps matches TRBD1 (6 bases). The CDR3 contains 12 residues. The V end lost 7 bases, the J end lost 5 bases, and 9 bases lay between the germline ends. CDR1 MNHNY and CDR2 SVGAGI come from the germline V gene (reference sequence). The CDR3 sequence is CASKRTDNEQFF. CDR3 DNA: TGTGCCAGCAAGAGGACAGACAATGAGCAGTTCTTC.

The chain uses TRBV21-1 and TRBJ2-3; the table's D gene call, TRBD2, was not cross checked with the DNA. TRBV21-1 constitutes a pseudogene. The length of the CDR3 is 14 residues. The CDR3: CASSCASSTDTQYF. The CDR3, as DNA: TGTGCCAGCAGCTGCGCGTCAAGCACAGATACGCAGTATTTT.

CDR3: CASSLEGDEQFF. DNA of the CDR3: TGTGCCAGCAGCTTAGAGGGAGATGAGCAGTTCTTC. The chain couples TRBV7-9 to TRBJ2-1; possibly TRBD2 for D (5 bases). Germline V gives CDR1 SEHNR, CDR2 FQNEAQ (reference sequence). The CDR3 contains 12 residues. V dropped 1 base and J dropped 8 bases, with 6 bases sitting between them. Complete variable domain (other parts from reference TRBV7-9 and TRBJ2-1): DTGVSQNPRHKITKRGQNVTFRCDPISEHNRLYWYRQTLGQGPEFLTYFQNEAQLEKSRLLSDRFSAERPKGSFSTLEIQRTEQGDSAMYLCASSLEGDEQFFGPGTRLTVL.

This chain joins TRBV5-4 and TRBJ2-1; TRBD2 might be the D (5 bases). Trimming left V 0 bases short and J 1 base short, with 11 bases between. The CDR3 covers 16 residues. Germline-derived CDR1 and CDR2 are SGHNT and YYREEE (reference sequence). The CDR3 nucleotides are TGTGCCAGCAGCTTGGCACAACTAGTTTCCTACAATGAGCAGTTCTTC. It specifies CASSLAQLVSYNEQFF.

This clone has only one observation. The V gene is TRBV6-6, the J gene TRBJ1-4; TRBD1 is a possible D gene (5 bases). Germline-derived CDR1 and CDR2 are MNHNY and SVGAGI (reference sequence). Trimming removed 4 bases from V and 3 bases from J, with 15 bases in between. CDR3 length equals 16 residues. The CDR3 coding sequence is TGTGCCAGCAGTTCGTCACCTCAGGGTGCTAATGAAAAACTGTTTTTT. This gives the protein CASSSSPQGANEKLFF.

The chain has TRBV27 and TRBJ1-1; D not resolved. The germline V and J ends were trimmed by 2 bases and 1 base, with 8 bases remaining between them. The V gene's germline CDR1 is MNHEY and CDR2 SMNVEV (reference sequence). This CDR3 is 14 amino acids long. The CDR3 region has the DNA TGTGCCAGCAGTTTAAACAGACAGAACACTGAAGCTTTCTTT. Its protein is CASSLNRQNTEAFF.

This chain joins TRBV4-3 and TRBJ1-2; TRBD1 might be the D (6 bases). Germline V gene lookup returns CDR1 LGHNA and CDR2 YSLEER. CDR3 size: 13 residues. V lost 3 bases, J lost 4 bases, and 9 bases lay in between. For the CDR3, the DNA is TGCGCCAGCAGCCAGAACAGGGCCTATGGCTACACCTTC. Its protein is CASSQNRAYGYTF.